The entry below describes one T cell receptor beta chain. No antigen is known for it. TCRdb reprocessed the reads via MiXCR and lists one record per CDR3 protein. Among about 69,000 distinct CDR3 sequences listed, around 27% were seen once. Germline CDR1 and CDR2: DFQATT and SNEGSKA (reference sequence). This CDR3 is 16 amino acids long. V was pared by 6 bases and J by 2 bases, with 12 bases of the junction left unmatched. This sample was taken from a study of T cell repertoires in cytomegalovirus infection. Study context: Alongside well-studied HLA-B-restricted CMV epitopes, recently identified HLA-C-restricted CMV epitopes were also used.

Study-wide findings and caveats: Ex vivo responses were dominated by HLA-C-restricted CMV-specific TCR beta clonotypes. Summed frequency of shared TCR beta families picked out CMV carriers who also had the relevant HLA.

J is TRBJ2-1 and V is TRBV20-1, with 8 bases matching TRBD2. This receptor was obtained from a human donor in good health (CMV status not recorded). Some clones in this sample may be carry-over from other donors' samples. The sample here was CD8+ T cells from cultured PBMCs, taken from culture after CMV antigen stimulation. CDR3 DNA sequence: TGCAGTGCCCCCCCGGGCGTAGCGGGACCCTACAATGAGCAGTTCTTC. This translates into CSAPPGVAGPYNEQFF.